This T cell receptor (beta chain) was captured in a study of glioma-infiltrating T cells after dendritic cell vaccination. Selection required adequate fresh-frozen tumor tissue plus more than two years' survival data. No glioblastoma patient carried an isocitrate dehydrogenase mutation. PBMC were collected before vaccination, two weeks after the third vaccination, and at progression. The PCR used 60 V beta and 13 J beta primers. Some clones are missing from TCRdb's copy, which holds only in-frame ones; the method was immunoSEQ multiplex PCR. The table has about 21,000 clones, around 79% seen once. This CDR3 comprises 16 residues. V was shortened by 7 bases and J by 0 bases, with 13 bases between the two germline ends. CDR1 LNHDA and CDR2 SQIVND come from the germline V gene (reference sequence).

The receptor was derived from a human donor with glioblastoma. The input for sequencing was blood, taken before dendritic cell vaccination. The rearrangement links TRBV19 to TRBJ2-6; no firm D call. The CDR3 is CASMPDFLSGANVLTF. CDR3 bases: TGTGCCAGTATGCCAGACTTCCTCTCTGGGGCCAACGTCCTGACTTTC.